This paragraph covers one T cell receptor (beta chain) sequence. Its antigen is not identified. This sample is drawn from a study of post-analysis software for immune sequencing data. Whole-study context: There were relapsing-remitting, secondary progressive and progressive-relapsing multiple sclerosis among the disease courses included.

Each TCR beta cDNA library carried unique molecular identifiers. A population of roughly 0.9 to 11 million T cells gave rise to roughly 500,000 cDNA molecules. TCRdb re-analysed the PCR reads in MiXCR, keeping a single row per CDR3 protein. The data show 750,000 to 950,000 distinct CDR3 sequences, around 46% seen once. The CDR3 is 13 residues long. The V gene lost 5 bases and the J gene lost 5 bases, with 13 bases spanning the gap. The germline CDR1 and CDR2 sequences are SGHRS and YFSETQ. General study results and limits: For normalized Chao1 diversity, multiple sclerosis patients scored significantly lower than controls did. When the samples were clustered directly with F measure, those that had been prepared in the same batch showed strong co-clustering. Roughly five TRBV segments, including TRBV5-6, TRBV5-1 and TRBV20-1, were more frequent in patients than controls.

The sequenced material came from blood. The rearrangement uses TRBV5-1 and TRBJ1-1; TRBD1 might be the D (6 bases). This receptor was taken from a girl aged 5-17 years with multiple sclerosis. The DNA of the CDR3 is TGCGCCAGCAGGTGGGAGGGGGATACTGAAGCTTTCTTT. Protein product: CASRWEGDTEAFF.